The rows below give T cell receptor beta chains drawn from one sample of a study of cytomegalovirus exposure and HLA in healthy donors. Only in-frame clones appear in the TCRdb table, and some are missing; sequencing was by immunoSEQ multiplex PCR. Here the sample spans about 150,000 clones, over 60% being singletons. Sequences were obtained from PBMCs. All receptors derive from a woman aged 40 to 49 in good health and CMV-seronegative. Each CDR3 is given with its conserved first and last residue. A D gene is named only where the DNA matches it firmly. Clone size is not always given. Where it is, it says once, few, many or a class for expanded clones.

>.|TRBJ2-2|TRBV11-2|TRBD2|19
TGTGCCAGCAGCTTGACTAGCGGGAGGGCCAACCCGAACACCGGGGAGCTGTTTTTT
CASSLTSGRANPNTGELFF
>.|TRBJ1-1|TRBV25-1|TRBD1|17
TGTGCCAGCAGTTATACCGCAGGGGGATTAGGGAACACTGAAGCTTTCTTT
CASSYTAGGLGNTEAFF
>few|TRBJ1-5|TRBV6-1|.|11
TGTGCCAGCAGTGAACTCCAGCCCCAGCATTTT
CASSELQPQHF
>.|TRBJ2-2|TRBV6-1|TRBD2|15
TGTGCCAGCAGATCAGCGGGGTCGAACACCGGGGAGCTGTTTTTT
CASRSAGSNTGELFF
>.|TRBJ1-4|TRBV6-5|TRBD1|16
TGTGCCAGCAGTTACTCGTCTATGACAGGGAATGAAAAACTGTTTTTT
CASSYSSMTGNEKLFF
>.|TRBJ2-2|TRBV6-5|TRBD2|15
TGTGCCAGCAGTTCCGGGACTAGATGGGCCGGGGAGCTGTTTTTT
CASSSGTRWAGELFF
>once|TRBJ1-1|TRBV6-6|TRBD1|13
TGTGCCAGTACAGGGGATCCAAACACTGAAGCTTTCTTT
CASTGDPNTEAFF
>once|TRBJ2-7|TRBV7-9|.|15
TGTGCCAGCAGCTTAGGATCCGGGACTGCCTACGAGCAGTACTTC
CASSLGSGTAYEQYF
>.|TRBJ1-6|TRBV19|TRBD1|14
TGTGCCAGTAGAGGGACAGGGATAGGTTCACCCCTCCACTTT
CASRGTGIGSPLHF
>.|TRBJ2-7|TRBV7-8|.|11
TGTGCCAGCAGCCTGGGAGATGAGCAGTACTTC
CASSLGDEQYF
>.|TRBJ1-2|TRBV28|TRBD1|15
TGTGCCAGCAGTTCGGGACAGGGAACTAACTATGGCTACACCTTC
CASSSGQGTNYGYTF
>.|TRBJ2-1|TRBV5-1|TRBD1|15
TGCGCCAGCAGCTCAACCGGACAGGGGAGGAATGAGCAGTTCTTC
CASSSTGQGRNEQFF
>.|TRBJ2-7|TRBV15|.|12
TGTGCCACCAGCAGAGATCTAGACGAGCAGTACTTC
CATSRDLDEQYF
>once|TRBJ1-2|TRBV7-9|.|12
TGTGCCAGCAGCTTAGTTAGCTATGGCTACACCTTC
CASSLVSYGYTF
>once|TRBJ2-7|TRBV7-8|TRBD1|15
TGTGCCAGCAGCCACCCGGGACAGGAGTCCTACGAGCAGTACTTC
CASSHPGQESYEQYF
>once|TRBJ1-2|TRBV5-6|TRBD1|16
TGTGCCAGCAGCTTGCGTCCGACAGGGGGGATTTATGGCTACACCTTC
CASSLRPTGGIYGYTF
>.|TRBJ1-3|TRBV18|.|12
TGTGCCAGCTCACCGCGTGGAAACACCATATATTTT
CASSPRGNTIYF
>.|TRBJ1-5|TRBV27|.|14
TGTGCCAGCAGTTTTGGCAGGGGAAATCAGCCCCAGCATTTT
CASSFGRGNQPQHF
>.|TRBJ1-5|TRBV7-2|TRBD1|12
TGTGCCAGCAGCCCCGGGACAGGGGGACAGCATTTT
CASSPGTGGQHF
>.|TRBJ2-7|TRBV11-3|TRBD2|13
TGTGCCAGCAGCCGGACTAGCGGCTACGAGCAGTACTTC
CASSRTSGYEQYF
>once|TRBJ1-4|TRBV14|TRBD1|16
TGTGCCAGCAGCCGCCTGACAGGGGGATGGAATGAAAAACTGTTTTTT
CASSRLTGGWNEKLFF
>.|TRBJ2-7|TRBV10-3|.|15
TGTGCCATCAGTGAACACAGGGGAGGTGATGGGAAGGAGTACTTC
CAISEHRGGDGKEYF
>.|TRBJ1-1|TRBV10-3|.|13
TGTGCCATCAAGCCGGGATCGAACACTGAAGCTTTCTTT
CAIKPGSNTEAFF
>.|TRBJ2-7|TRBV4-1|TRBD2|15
TGCGCCAGCAGTCCGCGGACTAGCGGTTCCTACGAGCAGTACTTC
CASSPRTSGSYEQYF
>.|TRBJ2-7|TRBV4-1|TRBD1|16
TGCGCCAGCAGCCAAGATGGGACAGGGTATTTGAACGAGCAGTACTTC
CASSQDGTGYLNEQYF
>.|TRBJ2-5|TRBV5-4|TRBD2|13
TGTGCCAGCAGCCTAGCGGGAGGAGAGACCCAGTACTTC
CASSLAGGETQYF
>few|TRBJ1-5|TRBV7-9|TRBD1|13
TGTGCCAGCAGCTCAGGGGGCCTTGAGCCCCAGCATTTT
CASSSGGLEPQHF
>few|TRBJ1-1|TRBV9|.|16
TGTGCCAGCAGCGTAGCGCCACAGGGTATTGACACTGAAGCTTTCTTT
CASSVAPQGIDTEAFF
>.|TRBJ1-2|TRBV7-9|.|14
TGTGCCAGCAGTTTTTCCAGATTTAACTATGGCTACACCTTC
CASSFSRFNYGYTF
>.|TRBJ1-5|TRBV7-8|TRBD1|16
TGTGCCAGCAGCTCCGGGACAGGGGCGAGCAATCAGCCCCAGCATTTT
CASSSGTGASNQPQHF
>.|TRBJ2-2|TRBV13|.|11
TGTGCCAGCAGCGTTTCTGGGGAGCTGTTTTTT
CASSVSGELFF
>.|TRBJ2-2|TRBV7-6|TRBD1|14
TGTGCCAGCAGCTTCGGGACAGGGGACGGGGAGCTGTTTTTT
CASSFGTGDGELFF
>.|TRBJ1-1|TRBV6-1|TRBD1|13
TGTGCCAGCGACAGGGGGATGAACACTGAAGCTTTCTTT
CASDRGMNTEAFF
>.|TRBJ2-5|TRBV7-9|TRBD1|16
TGTGCCAGCAGCCCAAGGTCGGGACAGGGGGAAGAGACCCAGTACTTC
CASSPRSGQGEETQYF
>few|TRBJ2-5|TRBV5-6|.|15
TGTGCCAGCAGCCTGGACGGACTGGGACAAGAGACCCAGTACTTC
CASSLDGLGQETQYF
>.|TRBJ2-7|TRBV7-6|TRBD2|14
TGTGCCAGCAGCTACAAGCGGGAGTCGGACGAGCAGTACTTC
CASSYKRESDEQYF
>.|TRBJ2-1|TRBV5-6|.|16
TGTGCCAGCAGCCCCAGCGACAGACCTACCTACAATGAGCAGTTCTTC
CASSPSDRPTYNEQFF
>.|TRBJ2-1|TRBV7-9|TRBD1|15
TGTGCCAGCAGCTTTCGGGCAGGGGGCGCGAATGAGCAGTTCTTC
CASSFRAGGANEQFF
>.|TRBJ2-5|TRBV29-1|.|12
TGCAGCGTTGAGGCACCTCAAGAGACCCAGTACTTC
CSVEAPQETQYF
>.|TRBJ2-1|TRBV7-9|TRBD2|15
TGTGCCAGCAGCTTACGAGCGGGAGTGTACAATGAGCAGTTCTTC
CASSLRAGVYNEQFF
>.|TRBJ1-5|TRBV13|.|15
TGTGCCAGCAGCTTAGGCTCTTCGGGCAATCAGCCCCAGCATTTT
CASSLGSSGNQPQHF
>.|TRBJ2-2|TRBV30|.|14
TGTGCCTTCCCCGGGACTCTCAACACCGGGGAGCTGTTTTTT
CAFPGTLNTGELFF
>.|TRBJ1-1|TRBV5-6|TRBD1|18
TGTGCCAGCAGCTGGGCCGGACAGGGGGCTGGTATTCTCACTGAAGCTTTCTTT
CASSWAGQGAGILTEAFF
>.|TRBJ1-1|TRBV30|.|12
TGTGCCTGGAGTACGACTTTAGATGAAGCTTTCTTT
CAWSTTLDEAFF
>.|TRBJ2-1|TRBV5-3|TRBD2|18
TGTGCCAGAAGCTTGGCCGTGTTAGCGGGAGGGAAGGACAATGAGCAGTTCTTC
CARSLAVLAGGKDNEQFF
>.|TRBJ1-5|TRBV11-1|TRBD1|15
TGTGCCAGCAGCTCGGGACAGGGCACCAATCAGCCCCAGCATTTT
CASSSGQGTNQPQHF
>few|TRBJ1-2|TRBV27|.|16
TGTGCCAGCAGTTTTTTAAGTCTGGGGCAGAACTATGGCTACACCTTC
CASSFLSLGQNYGYTF
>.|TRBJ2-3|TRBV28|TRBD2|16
TGTGCCAGCAGATCTCTAGCGGGGGGGCGGGCAGATACGCAGTATTTT
CASRSLAGGRADTQYF
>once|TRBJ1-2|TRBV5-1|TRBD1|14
TGCGCCAGCAGCTCCGGGGACAGCAACTATGGCTACACCTTC
CASSSGDSNYGYTF
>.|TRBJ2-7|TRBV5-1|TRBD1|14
TGCGCCAGCAGCTTGGTGACAGGGGATTACGAGCAGTACTTC
CASSLVTGDYEQYF
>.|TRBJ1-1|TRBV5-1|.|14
TGCGCCAGCAGCTCACAGGGCTTTGGAACTGAAGCTTTCTTT
CASSSQGFGTEAFF
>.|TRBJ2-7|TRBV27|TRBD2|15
TGTGCCAGCAGTCACGGACTAGCGGGAGTGGGAGAGCAGTACTTC
CASSHGLAGVGEQYF